A selection of T cell receptor beta chains follows, all from one sample in a study of T cell responses to AZD1222 COVID-19 vaccine. TCRdb keeps only in-frame clones here, not all; method: immunoSEQ multiplex PCR. The table includes 150,000 to 200,000 clones, roughly 88% detected once. The sequencing here drew on peripheral blood, taken on day 0 of AZD1222 vaccination. Receptors were obtained from an adult in good health. CDR3s include the opening cysteine and the closing phenylalanine or tryptophan. A D gene is named only where the DNA matches it firmly. Size is omitted from some rows. Given values are once, few, many or a class for expanded clones.

V gene	D gene	clone size	J gene	CDR3 protein	CDR3 DNA
TRBV6-5	NA	NA	TRBJ1-1	CASSYSAGAATEAFF	TGTGCCAGCAGTTACTCGGCGGGGGCGGCCACTGAAGCTTTCTTT
TRBV7-2	TRBD1	NA	TRBJ2-5	CASSDQGARRETQYF	TGTGCCAGCAGCGACCAGGGGGCGCGGAGAGAGACCCAGTACTTC
TRBV12-3/TRBV12-4	NA	once	TRBJ1-2	CASSLQLYYGYTF	TGTGCCAGCAGTCTACAGCTCTACTATGGCTACACCTTC
TRBV6-5	NA	NA	TRBJ2-5	CASRGNKSPETQYF	TGTGCCAGCAGGGGTAACAAAAGCCCAGAGACCCAGTACTTC
TRBV11-2	TRBD2	NA	TRBJ2-7	CASSLGGGIYEQYF	TGTGCCAGCAGCTTAGGCGGGGGGATCTACGAGCAGTACTTC
TRBV9	NA	NA	TRBJ2-5	CASSARGQNQETQYF	TGTGCCAGCAGCGCCCGCGGACAGAACCAAGAGACCCAGTACTTC
TRBV6-5	NA	NA	TRBJ1-1	CASSYGWNSQGTEAFF	TGTGCCAGCAGTTACGGGTGGAACAGCCAGGGAACTGAAGCTTTCTTT
TRBV12-3/TRBV12-4	NA	NA	TRBJ2-1	CASSLAPDRPTFF	TGTGCCAGCAGTTTAGCCCCAGACCGCCCCACGTTCTTC
TRBV5-1	NA	NA	TRBJ2-3	CASSALGPDTQYF	TGCGCCAGCAGCGCTCTGGGGCCGGATACGCAGTATTTT
TRBV7-9	NA	NA	TRBJ1-3	CASSLGRANSGNTIYF	TGTGCCAGCAGCTTAGGAAGGGCCAACTCTGGAAACACCATATATTTT
TRBV5-4	NA	NA	TRBJ1-6	CASSLEGTHNSPLHF	TGTGCCAGCAGCTTGGAGGGGACCCATAATTCACCCCTCCACTTT
TRBV18	NA	once	TRBJ1-1	CASSPTVAGWKNTEAFF	TGTGCCAGCTCACCAACGGTCGCAGGGTGGAAGAACACTGAAGCTTTCTTT
TRBV7-8	NA	NA	TRBJ2-1	CASSQRRVGDEQFF	TGTGCCAGCAGCCAAAGAAGGGTTGGCGATGAGCAGTTCTTC
TRBV28	NA	once	TRBJ1-2	CASRATNYGYTF	TGTGCCAGCAGGGCGACTAACTATGGCTACACCTTC
TRBV6-4	NA	few	TRBJ1-2	CASSDSPTPTRGYTF	TGTGCCAGCAGTGACTCCCCCACGCCGACAAGGGGCTACACCTTC
TRBV28	TRBD1	NA	TRBJ1-3	CASSPQGARDTIYF	TGTGCCAGCAGTCCTCAGGGGGCTAGGGACACCATATATTTT
TRBV6-5	NA	NA	TRBJ1-2	CASSYSTVGYGYTF	TGTGCCAGCAGTTACTCGACAGTGGGCTATGGCTACACCTTC
TRBV9	NA	NA	TRBJ1-4	CASSVGFRVRHEKLFF	TGTGCCAGCAGCGTAGGGTTTAGGGTCCGGCATGAAAAACTGTTTTTT
TRBV5-1	TRBD1	NA	TRBJ1-1	CASSRTGDPEAFF	TGCGCCAGCAGCCGAACAGGGGACCCTGAAGCTTTCTTT
TRBV10-3	NA	NA	TRBJ1-2	CAISAADRNYGYTF	TGTGCCATCAGTGCGGCGGACAGAAACTATGGCTACACCTTC
TRBV3-1/TRBV3-2	TRBD1	NA	TRBJ1-1	CASSSTGGTEAFF	TGTGCCAGCAGCTCAACAGGGGGCACTGAAGCTTTCTTT
TRBV19	TRBD2	NA	TRBJ2-1	CASSMGGGGNEQFF	TGTGCCAGTAGTATGGGAGGCGGGGGCAATGAGCAGTTCTTC
TRBV11-2	TRBD2	NA	TRBJ2-1	CASSSRLAGYNEQFF	TGTGCCAGCAGCTCTAGACTAGCGGGGTACAATGAGCAGTTCTTC
TRBV4-1	NA	NA	TRBJ2-5	CASSQTLQGQETQYF	TGCGCCAGCAGCCAGACCCTACAGGGCCAAGAGACCCAGTACTTC
TRBV6-4	TRBD2	medium-sized	TRBJ2-3	CASSATSGGTDTQYF	TGTGCCAGCAGTGCGACTAGCGGGGGCACAGATACGCAGTATTTT
TRBV7-9	NA	NA	TRBJ1-4	CASSLANGNEKLFF	TGTGCCAGCAGCTTAGCGAATGGTAATGAAAAACTGTTTTTT
TRBV30	NA	NA	TRBJ2-5	CAWNPGQETQYF	TGTGCCTGGAATCCGGGACAAGAGACCCAGTACTTC
TRBV2	NA	NA	TRBJ2-2	CASNRQGGQLFF	TGTGCCAGCAACCGACAGGGAGGGCAGCTGTTTTTT
TRBV19	TRBD1	NA	TRBJ2-3	CASSIWGTGNTQYF	TGTGCCAGTAGTATATGGGGGACAGGGAACACGCAGTATTTT
TRBV4-1	TRBD1	NA	TRBJ1-2	CASSQPTGNPLDGYTF	TGCGCCAGCAGCCAACCGACAGGGAACCCACTGGATGGCTACACCTTC
TRBV6-5	NA	NA	TRBJ2-5	CASSYSSSYLWTQYF	TGTGCCAGCAGTTACTCCTCATCCTACCTCTGGACCCAGTACTTC
TRBV6-4	TRBD1	NA	TRBJ1-6	CARQGAGSPLHF	TGTGCCCGACAGGGGGCCGGTTCACCCCTCCACTTT
TRBV28	TRBD1	few	TRBJ2-7	CASSDSGTEAYEQYF	TGTGCCAGCAGTGATTCCGGGACAGAGGCCTACGAGCAGTACTTC
TRBV30	NA	NA	TRBJ2-1	CAWSVGVAQYNEQFF	TGTGCCTGGAGTGTCGGGGTAGCCCAATACAATGAGCAGTTCTTC
TRBV6-4	NA	NA	TRBJ2-3	CASSDEGLPTDTQYF	TGTGCCAGCAGTGACGAGGGGCTCCCCACAGATACGCAGTATTTT
TRBV30	NA	NA	TRBJ2-7	CAWSVPAGAYEQYF	TGTGCCTGGAGTGTTCCCGCCGGTGCCTACGAGCAGTACTTC
TRBV14	NA	few	TRBJ1-1	CASSPGHLTEAFF	TGTGCCAGCAGCCCGGGACATCTCACTGAAGCTTTCTTT
TRBV6-5	NA	NA	TRBJ1-1	CASSPEGSLEAFF	TGTGCCAGCAGCCCCGAAGGATCTCTTGAAGCTTTCTTT
TRBV11-2	NA	NA	TRBJ2-7	CASSWGRTSYEQYF	TGTGCCAGCAGCTGGGGACGGACCTCCTACGAGCAGTACTTC
TRBV29-1	NA	NA	TRBJ2-7	CSVGGPGHAAAYEQYF	TGCAGCGTTGGGGGGCCCGGACACGCAGCCGCCTACGAGCAGTACTTC
TRBV29-1	NA	NA	TRBJ1-2	CSVEDRFYGYTF	TGCAGCGTAGAAGACAGGTTCTATGGCTACACCTTC
TRBV6-5	TRBD2	NA	TRBJ2-5	CASKRTSGAQETQYF	TGTGCCAGCAAAAGGACTAGCGGGGCACAAGAGACCCAGTACTTC
TRBV10-3	TRBD1	NA	TRBJ2-7	CAISNRGSSYEQYF	TGTGCCATCAGTAACAGGGGGAGCTCCTACGAGCAGTACTTC
TRBV7-9	NA	NA	TRBJ2-5	CASSLGGVGGAQETQYF	TGTGCCAGCAGCTTAGGGGGCGTGGGGGGAGCCCAAGAGACCCAGTACTTC
TRBV5-1	NA	NA	TRBJ1-2	CASSSGATNYGYTF	TGCGCCAGCAGCTCCGGGGCTACTAACTATGGCTACACCTTC